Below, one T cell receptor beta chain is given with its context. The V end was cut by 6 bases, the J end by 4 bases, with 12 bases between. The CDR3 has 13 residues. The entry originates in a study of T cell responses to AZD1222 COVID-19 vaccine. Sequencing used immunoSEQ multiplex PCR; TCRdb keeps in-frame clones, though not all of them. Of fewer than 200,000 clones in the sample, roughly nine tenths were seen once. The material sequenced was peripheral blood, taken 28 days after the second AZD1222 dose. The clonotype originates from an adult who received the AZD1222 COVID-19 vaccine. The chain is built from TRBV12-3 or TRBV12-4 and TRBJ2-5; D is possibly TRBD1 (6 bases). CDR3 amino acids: CASSRDTLETQYF. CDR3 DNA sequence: TGTGCCAGCAGCCGGGACACCTTAGAGACCCAGTACTTC.